These 22 T cell receptor beta chains were sequenced from one sample in a study of blood T cell repertoires in COVID-19. Sequenced by immunoSEQ multiplex PCR; TCRdb stores in-frame clones only, minus some. The data hold roughly 230,000 clones, with nearly 85% observed a single time. The sequencing sample was made of peripheral blood. These receptors were collected from a human donor in a cohort sampled during active COVID-19.

The chain couples TRBV2 to TRBJ1-5, with 7 bases that match TRBD1. Trimming took 5 bases from V and 7 from J; bases not matched to a gene: 8. This CDR3 spans 14 amino acids. CDR1 and CDR2 (germline): SNHLY, FYNNEI. CDR3 nucleotides: TGTGCCAGCAGTACCGGGACAGAAAAGCAGCCCCAGCATTTT. Amino acid sequence: CASSTGTEKQPQHF.

This chain connects TRBV10-2 to TRBJ2-5; D not certain. Trimming left V 4 bases short and J 4 bases short, with 7 bases between. The CDR3 covers 12 residues. Germline V gene sequence: CDR1 WSHSY, CDR2 SAAADI. In DNA, the CDR3 is TGCGCCAGCAGTGTGCGAGGAGAGACCCAGTACTTC. Protein: CASSVRGETQYF.

This chain joins TRBV10-2 and TRBJ2-1, with TRBD2 matching over 8 bases. Germline CDR1 reads WSHSY; CDR2 reads SAAADI. Trimming cost V 7 bases and J 4 bases; bases outside gene matches: 9. The CDR3 is 15 amino acids. The CDR3 protein is CASMRLREEYNEQFF. The CDR3, as DNA: TGCGCCAGCATGAGGTTGCGGGAGGAGTACAATGAGCAGTTCTTC.

The V gene is TRBV11-2, the J gene TRBJ2-7; 7 nucleotides line up with TRBD1. Germline loops: CDR1 SGHAT, CDR2 FQNNGV. The CDR3 consists of 14 residues. V shed 3 bases, J shed 0 bases, and the junction held 2 bases outside the gene matches. The CDR3 sequence: CASSFGTDSYEQYF. As DNA, the CDR3 is TGTGCCAGCAGCTTCGGGACAGACTCCTACGAGCAGTACTTC. The whole variable domain, filled in from reference TRBV11-2 and TRBJ2-7, reads EAGVAQSPRYKIIEKRQSVAFWCNPISGHATLYWYQQILGQGPKLLIQFQNNGVVDDSQLPKDRFSAERLKGVDSTLKIQPAKLEDSAVYLCASSFGTDSYEQYFGPGTRLTVT.

CDR3 nucleotides: TGTGCCAGCATTAGTTCCCCACTCTACGAGCAGTACTTC. Translation: CASISSPLYEQYF. This sequence joins TRBV28 and TRBJ2-7; D is uncertain. Germline assignment: CDR1 MDHEN and CDR2 SYDVKM. This CDR3 spans 13 amino acids. The V end lost 7 bases, the J end lost 3 bases, and 13 bases lay between the germline ends.

The rearrangement uses TRBV18 and TRBJ2-7; TRBD1 matches at 8 bases. Unmatched junction bases numbered 11, after V lost 3 bases and J lost 4 bases. Germline-derived CDR1 and CDR2 are KGHSH and LQKENI. This CDR3 region has 16 residues. CDR3 coding DNA: TGTGCCAGCTCACCGTTGACAGGGGTCAACTGGTACGAGCAGTACTTC. As protein: CASSPLTGVNWYEQYF.

The chain employs TRBV18 and TRBJ1-1, with D tentatively TRBD1 (6 bases). The CDR3 covers 15 residues. V was cut by 6 bases and J by 2 bases, with 16 bases left in between. Looked up from germline, CDR1 is KGHSH and CDR2 is LQKENI. CDR3 protein: CASSRWGGANTEAFF. CDR3 DNA sequence: TGTGCCAGCTCCAGATGGGGGGGGGCCAACACTGAAGCTTTCTTT.

The chain couples TRBV28 to TRBJ2-5; the D gene is possibly TRBD2 (5 bases). This CDR3 contains 15 residues. Germline lookup yields CDR1 MDHEN and CDR2 SYDVKM. V gave up 3 bases and J gave up 5 bases, with 16 bases separating them. CDR3: CASSFMALGSETQYF. The CDR3 DNA reads TGTGCCAGCAGTTTTATGGCGCTAGGGAGCGAGACCCAGTACTTC.

The genes are TRBV30 and TRBJ1-2; TRBD1 aligns across 7 bases. CDR3 length equals 14 residues. V gave up 5 bases and J gave up 4 bases; unmatched junction bases: 10. Germline V gives CDR1 GTSNPN, CDR2 SVGIG (reference sequence). The CDR3 coding sequence is TGTGCCTGGGGAGAGGGGGCTTTCGGCTATGGCTACACCTTC. It is translated as CAWGEGAFGYGYTF. Supplemented by reference TRBV30 and TRBJ1-2, the full variable domain reads SQTIHQWPATLVQPVGSPLSLECTVEGTSNPNLYWYRQAAGRGLQLLFYSVGIGQISSEVPQNLSASRPQDRQFILSSKKLLLSDSGFYLCAWGEGAFGYGYTFGSGTRLTVV.

The chain uses TRBV6-4 and TRBJ1-1; tentative D call: TRBD1 (5 bases). The CDR3 contains 13 residues. V lost 8 bases and J 3 bases, leaving 13 bases between the germline ends. Germline V gene sequence: CDR1 MRHNA, CDR2 SNTAGT. CDR3 protein: CASGRERDTEAFF. The DNA of the CDR3 is TGTGCCAGCGGCAGGGAAAGGGACACTGAAGCTTTCTTT.

The V call is TRBV24-1, the J call TRBJ2-3; D unresolved. This CDR3 is built from 12 residues. Looked up from germline, CDR1 is KGHDR and CDR2 is SFDVKD. Trimming left V 1 base short and J 6 bases short, with 4 bases between. The CDR3 sequence is CATSDFQDTQYF. The DNA for the CDR3 is TGTGCCACCAGTGATTTTCAGGATACGCAGTATTTT.

The chain is built from TRBV19 and TRBJ2-6, with D maybe TRBD1 (6 bases). Looked up from germline, CDR1 is LNHDA and CDR2 is SQIVND (reference sequence). The CDR3 contains 17 residues. The V end was cut by 2 bases, the J end by 4 bases, with 15 bases between. DNA of the CDR3: TGTGCCAGTAGTATATGGGGGCAGGGTTCCGGGGCCAACGTCCTGACTTTC. This codes for CASSIWGQGSGANVLTF. Combining the CDR3 with reference TRBV19 and TRBJ2-6 gives the whole variable domain DGGITQSPKYLFRKEGQNVTLSCEQNLNHDAMYWYRQDPGQGLRLIYYSQIVNDFQKGDIAEGYSVSREKKESFPLTVTSAQKNPTAFYLCASSIWGQGSGANVLTFGAGSRLTVL.

The V gene is TRBV5-1, the J gene TRBJ1-1; no clear D gene. CDR1 is SGHRS and CDR2 is YFSETQ in the germline V gene. The CDR3 loop spans 16 amino acids. V was pared by 4 bases and J by 5 bases, with 21 bases between. The CDR3: CASSDGVSRDLTEAFF. Written as DNA, the CDR3 is TGCGCCAGCAGCGACGGGGTCTCACGGGATTTGACTGAAGCTTTCTTT.

The rearrangement uses TRBV19 and TRBJ1-5; 8 bases align to TRBD1. The CDR3 length is 15 residues. Germline loops: CDR1 LNHDA, CDR2 SQIVND (reference sequence). V dropped 3 bases and J dropped 6; count of bases not matched to a gene: 7. The CDR3 loop reads CASSIVGQGAQPQHF. CDR3 coding DNA: TGTGCCAGTAGTATTGTAGGACAGGGCGCTCAGCCCCAGCATTTT. The entire variable domain, with the rest obtained from reference TRBV19 and TRBJ1-5, is as follows: DGGITQSPKYLFRKEGQNVTLSCEQNLNHDAMYWYRQDPGQGLRLIYYSQIVNDFQKGDIAEGYSVSREKKESFPLTVTSAQKNPTAFYLCASSIVGQGAQPQHFGDGTRLSIL.

This clone has only one observation. V gene TRBV11-2 combines with J gene TRBJ2-7, with D unresolved. Germline V gene data show CDR1 as SGHAT and CDR2 as FQNNGV. With 1 base removed from V and 2 bases from J, the gap between germline ends came to 12 bases. This CDR3 has 15 residues. CDR3 bases: TGTGCCAGCAGCTTAGGTCAGCGACCGACCTACGAGCAGTACTTC. It yields the protein CASSLGQRPTYEQYF.

The gene calls are TRBV4-1 and TRBJ2-7, with D unclear. The CDR3 totals 14 residues. Trimming shortened V by 4 bases and J by 2 bases, and 12 bases separated the two germline ends. Per the germline V gene, CDR1 is MGHRA and CDR2 is YSYEKL. The CDR3 DNA reads as TGCGCCAGCAGCCCCGTCTTCTCTACCTACGAGCAGTACTTC. It codes for CASSPVFSTYEQYF.

The rearrangement links TRBV29-1 to TRBJ2-7; 12 bases fit TRBD2. The V gene's germline CDR1 is SQVTM and CDR2 ANQGSEA. The CDR3 is made up of 13 amino acids. The junction had 2 bases not matched to a gene; V was cut back by 5 bases and J by 3 bases. CDR3 region: CSVRLAGDYEQYF. The CDR3 DNA follows: TGCAGCGTTCGACTAGCGGGAGACTACGAGCAGTACTTC.

The chain joins TRBV24-1 to TRBJ2-1; 10 bases agree with TRBD2. Germline lookup yields CDR1 KGHDR and CDR2 SFDVKD. Trimming took 3 bases from V and 0 from J; bases not matched to a gene: 7. The length of the CDR3 is 18 residues. The CDR3 bases are TGTGCCACCAGTGATCCGGCACTAGCGGGGCCCTCCTACAATGAGCAGTTCTTC. Residues: CATSDPALAGPSYNEQFF.

V usage is TRBV7-9 and J usage is TRBJ1-5; TRBD1 aligns across 7 bases. The germline CDR1 and CDR2 sequences are SEHNR and FQNEAQ (reference sequence). There are 16 residues in the CDR3. The V segment lost 5 bases and the J segment 3 bases; nucleotides outside the gene matches: 10. CDR3 bases: TGTGCCAGCAGCGCGACAGGGAAGGGGGCCAATCAGCCCCAGCATTTT. Translating gives CASSATGKGANQPQHF. Using reference TRBV7-9 and TRBJ1-5 for the parts outside the CDR3, the full variable domain is DTGVSQNPRHKITKRGQNVTFRCDPISEHNRLYWYRQTLGQGPEFLTYFQNEAQLEKSRLLSDRFSAERPKGSFSTLEIQRTEQGDSAMYLCASSATGKGANQPQHFGDGTRLSIL.

The CDR3 region has the DNA TGTGCCAGCTCCCGACCCGGACTAGACGGAGGCACCGGGGAGCTGTTTTTT. This sequence encodes CASSRPGLDGGTGELFF. This chain uses TRBV18 with TRBJ2-2; 7 nucleotides agree with TRBD2. Germline V gene lookup returns CDR1 KGHSH and CDR2 LQKENI. This CDR3 has 17 amino acids. V dropped 6 bases and J dropped 4; count of bases not matched to a gene: 14.

This clone has just one count. The chain employs TRBV5-6 and TRBJ1-1; D might be TRBD1 (6 bases). The V end lost 4 bases, the J end lost 1 base, and 11 bases lay between the germline ends. Germline values: CDR1 SGHDT, CDR2 YYEEEE. The CDR3 has 14 residues. The CDR3 is CASSARGGNTEAFF. CDR3 DNA: TGTGCCAGCAGCGCCAGGGGCGGGAACACTGAAGCTTTCTTT.

The chain recombines TRBV6-5 with TRBJ1-2; D is ambiguous. The CDR3 totals 11 residues. CDR1 and CDR2 from the germline V gene are MNHEY and SVGAGI. V gave up 6 bases and J gave up 1 base, with 3 bases separating them. The CDR3 sequence: CASRSNYGYTF. CDR3 sequence (DNA): TGTGCCAGCAGGAGTAACTATGGCTACACCTTC.